Following are 14 T cell receptor beta chains from one sample sequenced in a study of blood T cells in healthy people across ages. A second PCR of 7 to 11 cycles used a sample-barcoded 5' primer and a J-beta primer mix. TCRdb re-called the 5' RACE reads with MiXCR, one entry per CDR3 protein. The sample consists of approximately 360,000 distinct CDR3 sequences, roughly half of them appearing once. The specimen was blood. These receptors originate from a man aged 55-75 years in good health.

Of note for this clonotype: A much larger clone differs by one base, so this may be a read error. The gene calls are TRBV2 and TRBJ2-7; tentatively, D is TRBD2 (5 bases). Germline CDR1 and CDR2: SNHLY and FYNNEI. The CDR3 runs 15 residues. The CDR3 DNA is TGTGCCGGCAGTGATTCGGCGGGCGCAACCTACGAGCAGTACTTC. Its protein product is CAGSDSAGATYEQYF.

Many counts were recorded for this clonotype. This rearrangement joins TRBV11-2 to TRBJ2-5; 7 nucleotides match TRBD1. The CDR3 consists of 16 residues. Trimming removed 4 bases from V and 0 bases from J; junction bases left unmatched: 8. CDR1 and CDR2 (germline): SGHAT, FQNNGV. The CDR3 sequence: CASSSRDRPYQETQYF. The CDR3 DNA reads as TGTGCCAGCAGCTCTCGGGACAGACCGTACCAAGAGACCCAGTACTTC.

The chain couples TRBV7-8 to TRBJ2-7; no definite D call. This CDR3 comprises 13 residues. The germline gives CDR1 SGHVS, CDR2 FQNEAQ. The V gene lost 1 base and the J gene lost 7 bases, with 11 bases spanning the gap. The CDR3 spells CASSLVDSDEQYF. For the CDR3, the DNA is TGTGCCAGCAGCTTAGTTGACTCGGATGAGCAGTACTTC.

Many counts were recorded for this clonotype. V and J are TRBV3-1 and TRBJ1-1, with D possibly being TRBD1 (5 bases). Germline V gene sequence: CDR1 LGHDT, CDR2 YNNKEL (reference sequence). This CDR3 spans 15 amino acids. V gave up 4 bases and J gave up 5 bases, with 17 bases separating them. CDR3 DNA: TGTGCCAGCAGCCCCAATGCAGGGATCGGTACTGAAGCTTTCTTT. Translating gives CASSPNAGIGTEAFF.

This sequence joins TRBV24-1 and TRBJ2-3; D possibly corresponds to TRBD1 (5 bases). CDR1 and CDR2 (germline): KGHDR, SFDVKD. The CDR3 is 12 residues long. V was trimmed by 9 bases and J by 3 bases, leaving 9 bases between them. CDR3 protein: CATSDRTDTQYF. The DNA for the CDR3 is TGTGCCACCTCTGACAGAACAGATACGCAGTATTTT.

This clonotype has just a few counts. The gene calls are TRBV27 and TRBJ2-3; 13 nucleotides agree with TRBD2. Germline CDR1 MNHEY, CDR2 SMNVEV (reference sequence). The CDR3 consists of 19 residues. Trimming removed 5 bases from V and 0 bases from J; junction bases left unmatched: 11. The CDR3, as DNA: TGTGCCAGCAGTCGTTACCCGACTAGCGGGAGGCCGAGCACAGATACGCAGTATTTT. This codes for CASSRYPTSGRPSTDTQYF.

This clonotype showed up just a few times. The chain links TRBV11-2 to TRBJ2-5; D is ambiguous. The CDR3 loop spans 14 amino acids. CDR1 is SGHAT and CDR2 is FQNNGV in the germline V gene. V lost 2 bases and J lost 7, with 14 bases in between. The chain's CDR3 is CASSLKGTKWTQYF. The CDR3 bases are TGTGCCAGCAGCTTAAAGGGAACTAAGTGGACCCAGTACTTC.

This clonotype showed up many times. The chain carries TRBV27 and TRBJ2-7; D not certain. The CDR3 runs to 12 residues. The V gene lost 7 bases and the J gene lost 3 bases, with 10 bases spanning the gap. The germline V gene encodes CDR1 MNHEY and CDR2 SMNVEV (reference sequence). The CDR3 loop is CASTSPGYEQYF. The CDR3 DNA sequence: TGTGCCAGCACCTCTCCGGGCTACGAGCAGTACTTC.

This clonotype is a singleton in its sample. The chain has TRBV3-1 and TRBJ2-7; D gene uncertain. This CDR3 is built from 14 residues. CDR1 is LGHDT, CDR2 YNNKEL, per germline (reference sequence). The germline V and J ends were trimmed by 5 bases and 2 bases, with 13 bases remaining between them. This CDR3 is CASSKTRGPYEQYF. The DNA for the CDR3 is TGTGCCAGCAGCAAGACCAGAGGCCCCTACGAGCAGTACTTC.

The genes are TRBV28 and TRBJ1-4; D unresolved. V was cut by 3 bases and J by 8 bases, with 16 bases left in between. Germline loops: CDR1 MDHEN, CDR2 SYDVKM. The CDR3 has 15 residues. The CDR3, as DNA: TGTGCCAGCAGTTTGTCAGTAGTGAAAGGGGAAAAACTGTTTTTT. Translating gives CASSLSVVKGEKLFF.

The chain carries TRBV5-1 and TRBJ2-5, with 7 bases lining up with TRBD2. V lost 4 bases, J lost 3 bases, and 9 bases stayed unmatched. The length of the CDR3 is 15 residues. The germline gives CDR1 SGHRS, CDR2 YFSETQ. The CDR3 here is CASSRSGAPEETQYF. The DNA for the CDR3 is TGCGCCAGCAGCAGGAGCGGGGCTCCGGAAGAGACCCAGTACTTC. Full variable domain (missing parts from reference TRBV5-1 and TRBJ2-5): KAGVTQTPRYLIKTRGQQVTLSCSPISGHRSVSWYQQTPGQGLQFLFEYFSETQRNKGNFPGRFSGRQFSNSRSEMNVSTLELGDSALYLCASSRSGAPEETQYFGPGTRLLVL.

V gene TRBV28 combines with J gene TRBJ2-3; D is perhaps TRBD2 (5 bases). Trimming took off 11 bases at V and 0 bases at J, with 12 bases between the two ends. This CDR3 has 13 amino acids. Germline V gene lookup returns CDR1 MDHEN and CDR2 SYDVKM. The CDR3 region is CAGIGVSTDTQYF. CDR3 sequence (DNA): TGTGCCGGCATCGGGGTTAGCACAGATACGCAGTATTTT.

Ten or more counts support this clonotype. The genes are TRBV7-6 and TRBJ2-3, with TRBD2 matching over 7 bases. The CDR3 spans 15 residues. V shed 4 bases, J shed 4 bases, and the junction held 8 bases outside the gene matches. Germline assignment: CDR1 SGHVS and CDR2 FNYEAQ. Here the CDR3 reads CASSSGEGFADTQYF. The CDR3 coding sequence is TGTGCCAGCAGCTCCGGGGAGGGGTTTGCAGATACGCAGTATTTT.

The chain combines TRBV10-3 with TRBJ2-7; 7 nucleotides line up with TRBD2. The CDR3 length is 15 residues. After removal of 6 bases from V and 3 bases from J, the junction contained 11 bases not matched to a gene. CDR1 is ENHRY and CDR2 is SYGVKD in the germline V gene. The CDR3 nucleotides read TGTGCCATCAGCGAGGGACTAAGTACATTCTACGAGCAGTACTTC. Its translation is CAISEGLSTFYEQYF.